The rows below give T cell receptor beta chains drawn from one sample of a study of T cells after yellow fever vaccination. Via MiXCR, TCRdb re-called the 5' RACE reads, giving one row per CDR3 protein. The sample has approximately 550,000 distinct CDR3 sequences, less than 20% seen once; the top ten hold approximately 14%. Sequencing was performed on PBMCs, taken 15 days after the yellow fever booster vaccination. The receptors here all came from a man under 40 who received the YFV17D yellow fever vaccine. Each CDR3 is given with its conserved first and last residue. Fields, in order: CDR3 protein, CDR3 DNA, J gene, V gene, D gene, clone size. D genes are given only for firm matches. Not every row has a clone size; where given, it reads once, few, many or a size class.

CASSPADRRYEQYF	TGTGCCAGCAGCCCAGCAGACAGACGCTACGAGCAGTACTTC	TRBJ2-7	TRBV7-2	.	few
CASSVAELQTQYF	TGTGCCAGCAGCGTAGCGGAGCTCCAGACCCAGTACTTC	TRBJ2-5	TRBV9	.	few
CASSSGTERGYGYTF	TGTGCCAGCAGTTCAGGGACGGAGAGGGGCTATGGCTACACCTTC	TRBJ1-2	TRBV28	.	.
CASSQLGRAYEQYF	TGTGCCAGCAGCCAACTTGGACGGGCCTACGAGCAGTACTTC	TRBJ2-7	TRBV7-8	.	.
CASSLAGGRETQYF	TGTGCCAGCAGTTTAGCGGGAGGTCGTGAGACCCAGTACTTC	TRBJ2-5	TRBV12-3/TRBV12-4	.	many
CSARDSGGRDPQETQYF	TGCAGTGCTAGAGATTCAGGGGGCAGGGACCCTCAAGAGACCCAGTACTTC	TRBJ2-5	TRBV20-1	TRBD1	many
CASSLGQGLSSYNEQFF	TGCGCCAGCAGCTTGGGCCAGGGACTAAGCTCCTACAATGAGCAGTTCTTC	TRBJ2-1	TRBV5-1	TRBD2	.
CASSSGQERWADTQYF	TGTGCCAGCAGCTCCGGACAGGAAAGGTGGGCGGATACGCAGTATTTT	TRBJ2-3	TRBV7-9	TRBD1	few
CASSERENPTDTQYF	TGTGCCAGCAGTGAGCGGGAGAACCCCACAGATACGCAGTATTTT	TRBJ2-3	TRBV12-3/TRBV12-4	TRBD2	few
CAWKWSSNEQFF	TGTGCCTGGAAGTGGTCTAGCAATGAGCAGTTCTTC	TRBJ2-1	TRBV30	.	.
CASSFWGRAWFF	TGTGCCAGCAGTTTCTGGGGACGTGCTTGGTTCTTC	TRBJ2-1	TRBV27	.	.
CASSDSRGESNEQFF	TGTGCCAGCAGTGACTCCAGGGGTGAAAGCAATGAGCAGTTCTTC	TRBJ2-1	TRBV6-4	.	.
CSAPHLTVETQYF	TGCAGTGCGCCCCATCTTACGGTAGAGACCCAGTACTTC	TRBJ2-5	TRBV20-1	.	.
CASSNSGTQYF	TGTGCCAGCAGTAACTCCGGGACCCAGTACTTC	TRBJ2-5	TRBV6-2/TRBV6-3	.	.
CASSSDRGAHHEQYF	TGCGCCAGCAGCTCCGACAGGGGCGCACATCACGAGCAGTACTTC	TRBJ2-7	TRBV5-1	TRBD1	.
CSARTGGPGQFF	TGCAGTGCTCGGACAGGGGGCCCAGGGCAGTTCTTC	TRBJ2-1	TRBV20-1	TRBD1	.
CASRQAGGPGNEQFF	TGTGCCAGCAGACAAGCGGGAGGGCCGGGAAATGAGCAGTTCTTC	TRBJ2-1	TRBV12-3/TRBV12-4	TRBD2	few
CASSQATATEAFF	TGTGCCAGCAGCCAAGCGACGGCTACTGAAGCTTTCTTT	TRBJ1-1	TRBV3-1	.	.
CSASRLAGGPTDTQYF	TGCAGTGCTAGTCGGCTAGCGGGGGGACCCACAGATACGCAGTATTTT	TRBJ2-3	TRBV20-1	TRBD2	.
CASSLETSGRAGELFF	TGTGCCAGCAGCTTGGAGACTAGCGGGAGGGCCGGGGAGCTGTTTTTT	TRBJ2-2	TRBV5-4	TRBD2	few
CASSRGLIGLDEQFF	TGTGCCAGCAGTCGGGGCTTAATTGGGCTAGATGAGCAGTTCTTC	TRBJ2-1	TRBV6-2/TRBV6-3	.	.
CATTPGAGYGYTF	TGTGCCACTACCCCGGGGGCCGGGTATGGCTACACCTTC	TRBJ1-2	TRBV15	.	once
CSGGVDSYNEQFF	TGCAGCGGTGGGGTTGACTCCTACAATGAGCAGTTCTTC	TRBJ2-1	TRBV29-1	.	.
CASSKRVRDRGLWETSSTDTQYF	TGTGCCAGCAGCAAAAGGGTCCGGGACAGGGGGCTCTGGGAAACCTCTAGCACAGATACGCAGTATTTT	TRBJ2-3	TRBV21-1	.	.
CASSTPGGSSYEQYF	TGTGCCAGCAGTACCCCAGGGGGAAGCTCCTACGAGCAGTACTTC	TRBJ2-7	TRBV28	TRBD1	.
CSARTGRGYGYTF	TGCAGCGCCCGGACAGGGAGGGGGTATGGCTACACCTTC	TRBJ1-2	TRBV29-1	TRBD1	.
CATSRDIAGGETQYF	TGTGCCACCAGCAGAGATATAGCGGGAGGAGAGACCCAGTACTTC	TRBJ2-5	TRBV15	TRBD2	.
CASSSPLSGLAEFNEQFF	TGTGCCAGCAGTTCCCCCCTCTCGGGACTAGCGGAGTTCAATGAGCAGTTCTTC	TRBJ2-1	TRBV12-3/TRBV12-4	TRBD2	.
CASSPGGVAYNEQFF	TGTGCCAGCAGCCCGGGGGGGGTTGCCTACAATGAGCAGTTCTTC	TRBJ2-1	TRBV5-4	TRBD2	.
CASSLERLARYNEQFF	TGTGCCAGCAGCTTAGAGCGACTAGCGCGGTACAATGAGCAGTTCTTC	TRBJ2-1	TRBV7-8	TRBD2	few
CTSTSEGASYNEQFF	TGTACCAGTACTTCTGAGGGGGCCTCCTACAATGAGCAGTTCTTC	TRBJ2-1	TRBV19	TRBD1	.
CASSLAGGDTGELFF	TGTGCCAGCAGCTTGGCAGGGGGCGACACCGGGGAGCTGTTTTTT	TRBJ2-2	TRBV7-2	TRBD1	many
CASSLVVAGTEAFF	TGTGCCAGCAGCCTCGTTGTAGCGGGCACTGAAGCTTTCTTT	TRBJ1-1	TRBV7-2	.	.
CASSTGSGNEQFF	TGCGCCAGCAGCACAGGGTCGGGAAATGAGCAGTTCTTC	TRBJ2-1	TRBV5-1	.	.
CASSPDPNLTQYF	TGTGCCAGCAGCCCCGACCCCAATCTGACCCAGTACTTC	TRBJ2-5	TRBV6-2/TRBV6-3	.	few
CASSLGGPFNSRYEQYF	TGTGCCAGCAGCTTGGGGGGACCTTTTAACTCTCGCTACGAGCAGTACTTC	TRBJ2-7	TRBV7-8	.	few
CATSLGGTDTQYF	TGTGCCACCAGCTTAGGGGGCACAGATACGCAGTATTTT	TRBJ2-3	TRBV15	.	few
CASSSLRGGKETQYF	TGTGCCAGCAGTTCGTTGAGGGGGGGAAAAGAGACCCAGTACTTC	TRBJ2-5	TRBV6-5	.	.
CASSIAPGPTDTQYF	TGTGCCAGTAGTATAGCCCCCGGGCCTACAGATACGCAGTATTTT	TRBJ2-3	TRBV19	.	.
CASSPSGQGNTEAFF	TGTGCCAGCAGTCCTTCAGGCCAGGGGAACACTGAAGCTTTCTTT	TRBJ1-1	TRBV28	.	.
CASSLSTQGDLFKNIQYF	TGTGCCAGCAGTTTATCGACTCAGGGGGATCTCTTTAAAAACATTCAGTACTTC	TRBJ2-4	TRBV27	TRBD1	many
CASSLIRGGTKLNEQFF	TGTGCCAGCAGTTTGATTCGTGGCGGAACCAAATTAAATGAGCAGTTCTTC	TRBJ2-1	TRBV12-3/TRBV12-4	.	once
CASTLPSLADTQYF	TGTGCCAGCACCCTCCCCTCACTAGCAGATACGCAGTATTTT	TRBJ2-3	TRBV5-6	.	.
CASSFPNLEQFF	TGTGCCAGCAGCTTTCCCAATCTAGAGCAGTTCTTC	TRBJ2-1	TRBV3-1	.	.